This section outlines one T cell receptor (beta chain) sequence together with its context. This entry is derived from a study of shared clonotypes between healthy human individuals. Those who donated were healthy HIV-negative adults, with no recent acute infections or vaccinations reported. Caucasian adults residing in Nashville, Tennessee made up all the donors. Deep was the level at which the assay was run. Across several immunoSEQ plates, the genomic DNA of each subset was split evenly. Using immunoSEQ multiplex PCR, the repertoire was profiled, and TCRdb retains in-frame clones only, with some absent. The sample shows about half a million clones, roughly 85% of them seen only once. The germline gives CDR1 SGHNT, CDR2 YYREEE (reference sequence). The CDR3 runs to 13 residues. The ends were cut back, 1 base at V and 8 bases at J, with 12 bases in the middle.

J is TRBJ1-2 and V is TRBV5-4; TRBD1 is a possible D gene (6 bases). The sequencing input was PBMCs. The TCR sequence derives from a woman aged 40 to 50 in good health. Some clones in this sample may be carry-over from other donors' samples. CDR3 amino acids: CASSLRGARGYTF. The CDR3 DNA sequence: TGTGCCAGCAGCTTGCGGGGGGCACGAGGCTACACCTTC.